Below, 3 T cell receptor beta chains from the same sample are listed, as sequenced in a study of technical replicates of blood from several donors. Data came from immunoSEQ multiplex PCR; TCRdb stores just in-frame clones and leaves some out. Found here are about 68,000 clones, about 97% of them singletons; the top ten hold 0.2% to 0.3%. Sequenced material: T cells isolated from PBMCs. These receptors came from a human donor in good health.

The rearrangement links TRBV7-3 to TRBJ1-6, with TRBD1 matching 8 bases. CDR1 is SGHTA, CDR2 FQGTGA, per germline. This CDR3 has 15 residues. With 5 bases clipped from V and 3 bases from J, the junction kept 3 bases outside the gene matches. CDR3 protein: CASSPQGDYNSPLHF. CDR3 sequence (DNA): TGTGCCAGCAGCCCACAGGGGGACTATAATTCACCCCTCCACTTT.

This chain uses TRBV30 with TRBJ2-7, with a weak D call TRBD2 (5 bases). The germline CDR1 and CDR2 sequences are GTSNPN and SVGIG (reference sequence). The ends were cut back, 6 bases at V and 0 bases at J, with 12 bases in the middle. CDR3 length: 13 residues. The CDR3 DNA reads TGTGCCTGCGAGGACTCAAGCTCCTACGAGCAGTACTTC. Its protein product is CACEDSSSYEQYF. The complete variable domain, with remaining parts taken from reference TRBV30 and TRBJ2-7, reads SQTIHQWPATLVQPVGSPLSLECTVEGTSNPNLYWYRQAAGRGLQLLFYSVGIGQISSEVPQNLSASRPQDRQFILSSKKLLLSDSGFYLCACEDSSSYEQYFGPGTRLTVT.

The J gene is TRBJ2-1, the V gene TRBV7-2, with D perhaps TRBD2 (6 bases). Per germline, CDR1 SGHTA and CDR2 FQGNSA. The V and J ends lost 2 bases and 5 bases respectively, with 13 bases between them. This CDR3 comprises 15 residues. The CDR3 DNA reads as TGTGCCAGCAGCTTACTCGGCGGGGCCAACAATGAGCAGTTCTTC. The encoded protein is CASSLLGGANNEQFF.